What follows are 32 T cell receptor beta chains derived from one specimen sequenced in a study of blood T cells in healthy people across ages (dated by TCRdb to the mid-2010s). To prepare the library, 5' RACE was applied. Sequenced using an Illumina HiSeq 2500. A second PCR of roughly 7 to 11 cycles was performed with a sample-barcoded 5' primer and a J-beta primer mix. Through fastp at Q25 and MiXCR, TCRdb rebuilt clones from the public reads, retaining in-frame beta chains. Rows with a matching CDR3 protein are joined into one entry that keeps the most common DNA and genes. For this sample the table gives roughly 900,000 distinct CDR3 sequences, of which around 26% were detected only once. Jointly, the top ten make up approximately 15% of the sample. The sample was blood. All receptors come from an elderly woman in good health.

This clonotype was seen ten or more times. This chain uses TRBV20-1 with TRBJ2-7, with TRBD2 as a possible D gene (6 bases). CDR3 length: 13 amino acids. The germline V gene encodes CDR1 DFQATT and CDR2 SNEGSKA (reference sequence). Trimming removed 7 bases from V and 3 bases from J, with 16 bases in between. DNA for the CDR3: TGCAGTGGGCTGGGCGGGGCGAGCTACGAGCAGTACTTC. Translating it yields CSGLGGASYEQYF.

This clonotype appeared many times. The J gene is TRBJ1-2, the V gene TRBV6-5; TRBD1 is a possible D gene (5 bases). This CDR3 has 15 amino acids. V dropped 0 bases and J dropped 3 bases, with 11 bases sitting between them. Germline loops: CDR1 MNHEY, CDR2 SVGAGI. The chain's CDR3 is CASSYSYGGDYGYTF. The CDR3 bases are TGTGCCAGCAGTTACTCGTACGGAGGGGACTATGGCTACACCTTC.

In this sample, this clonotype turned up many times. The rearrangement links TRBV24-1 to TRBJ2-1; D call uncertain. Trimming took 10 bases from V and 8 from J, leaving 11 bases between them. Per germline, CDR1 KGHDR and CDR2 SFDVKD. CDR3 length: 11 amino acids. The CDR3 DNA reads TGTGCCACTGCGCAGTATGATGAGCAGTTCTTC. Amino acids: CATAQYDEQFF.

Remarks on this clonotype: A much more abundant neighbour one base away suggests this may be a read error. The chain combines TRBV10-2 with TRBJ2-7; no clear D gene. The germline V gene has CDR1 WSHSY and CDR2 SAAADI. The CDR3 is 12 amino acids. Trimming took 2 bases from V and 7 from J, leaving 9 bases between them. This CDR3 reads CASSEARWEQYV. The CDR3 DNA reads as TGCGCCAGCAGTGAGGCCCGCTGGGAGCAGTACGTC.

The table lists this clonotype with many counts. Here the CDR3 reads CASSYWGQGNNEQFF. The CDR3 region has the DNA TGTGCCAGCAGTTACTGGGGGCAGGGAAACAATGAGCAGTTCTTC. The chain carries TRBV6-2 or TRBV6-3 and TRBJ2-1, with a weak D call TRBD1 (6 bases). Germline assignment: CDR1 MNHEY and CDR2 SVGEGT. V lost 1 base and J 5 bases, leaving 12 bases between the germline ends. The CDR3 contains 15 residues.

As for this clonotype: A read error may be the cause here, since a much bigger clone is one base away. This sequence joins TRBV10-3 and TRBJ2-6; no firm D call. The CDR3 has 14 residues. Trimming took 6 bases from V and 3 from J, leaving 9 bases between them. CDR1 is ENHRY, CDR2 SYGVKD, per germline. CDR3 residues: CAIRSASGANVLTF. The DNA for the CDR3 is TGTGCCATCAGGTCGGCTAGTGGGGCCAACGTCCTGACTTTC.

This clonotype appeared many times. The genes are TRBV27 and TRBJ2-4; D possibly uses TRBD1 or TRBD2 (7 bases each). The CDR3 totals 20 residues. Germline CDR1 MNHEY, CDR2 SMNVEV (reference sequence). V lost 7 bases, J lost 0 bases, and 28 bases lay in between. The CDR3 region has the DNA TGTGCCAGCAAAATGAGCGGGACAGAGACGAGAGCCCAAGCCAAAAACATTCAGTACTTC. As protein: CASKMSGTETRAQAKNIQYF.

This clonotype has a count of ten or more. V gene TRBV10-3 combines with J gene TRBJ2-7; possibly TRBD1 for D (6 bases). Looked up from germline, CDR1 is ENHRY and CDR2 is SYGVKD. With 6 bases removed from V and 2 bases from J, the gap between germline ends came to 14 bases. This CDR3 has 14 amino acids. As DNA, the CDR3 is TGTGCCATCAGCCGGACAGAGGGGGCCTACGAGCAGTACTTC. Translation: CAISRTEGAYEQYF.

As regards this clonotype: A much more abundant neighbour one base away suggests this may be a read error. J is TRBJ1-1 and V is TRBV12-3 or TRBV12-4; no reliable D call. The CDR3 is 13 residues long. The CDR3 region has the DNA TGTGCCGGCAGACCTCGACAGAACACTGAAGCTTTCTTT. It is translated as CAGRPRQNTEAFF.

This clonotype has a count of ten or more. V usage is TRBV10-2 and J usage is TRBJ1-2; 11 nucleotides agree with TRBD1. This CDR3 is 16 amino acids long. CDR1 and CDR2 from the germline V gene are WSHSY and SAAADI. Losses at the gene ends were 6 bases for V and 4 bases for J; bases not matched to a gene: 10. CDR3 DNA sequence: TGCGCCAGCAGCGGACAGGGGGCGCGGGGAGGCTATGGCTACACCTTC. This encodes CASSGQGARGGYGYTF.

J is TRBJ1-1 and V is TRBV9; D is ambiguous. Trimming took off 0 bases at V and 0 bases at J, with 12 bases between the two ends. CDR3 size: 16 residues. Germline lookup yields CDR1 SGDLS and CDR2 YYNGEE. The CDR3: CASSVVVGRMNTEAFF. As DNA, the CDR3 is TGTGCCAGCAGCGTAGTGGTAGGGCGGATGAACACTGAAGCTTTCTTT.

Ten or more counts support this clonotype. This chain connects TRBV5-1 to TRBJ1-1; D is ambiguous. This CDR3 region has 15 residues. CDR1 SGHRS and CDR2 YFSETQ come from the germline V gene. V dropped 5 bases and J dropped 1 base, with 15 bases sitting between them. The CDR3 DNA reads TGCGCCAGCAGGATGGAAGCTTTGGGGAACACTGAAGCTTTCTTT. It yields the protein CASRMEALGNTEAFF.

This sequence joins TRBV12-3 or TRBV12-4 and TRBJ2-2; 9 bases are shared with TRBD1. The ends lost 8 bases at V and 6 bases at J; junction bases unmatched: 22. The CDR3 loop spans 19 amino acids. DNA of the CDR3: TGTGCCAGCTCTCTCTCTGGGCGGGGACAGGGTCCGACGGCCGGGGAGCTGTTTTTT. It codes for CASSLSGRGQGPTAGELFF.

This clonotype was observed at least ten times. V gene TRBV6-5 combines with J gene TRBJ2-3, with 8 bases matching TRBD2. Germline-derived CDR1 and CDR2 are MNHEY and SVGAGI. The CDR3 consists of 13 residues. J lost 10 bases, V lost 6 bases, and 9 bases had no gene match. The CDR3 spells CASSPGLVNAQYF. The CDR3 bases are TGTGCCAGCAGCCCGGGACTAGTAAATGCGCAGTATTTT.

To note about this clonotype: A much larger clone sits a single nucleotide away, making a read error possible. The chain has TRBV25-1 and TRBJ1-2; 7 bases match TRBD1. After removal of 4 bases from V and 4 bases from J, the junction contained 6 bases not matched to a gene. Germline lookup yields CDR1 MGHDK and CDR2 SYGVNS. The CDR3 length is 14 residues. Written as DNA, the CDR3 is TGTGCCAGCAGTGGACCGGGACAGAGCTATGGCTACACCTTC. This codes for CASSGPGQSYGYTF.

The V and J genes are TRBV7-2 and TRBJ1-2, with D maybe TRBD1 (5 bases). This CDR3 region has 13 residues. V lost 5 bases to trimming and J lost 8 bases, with 15 bases between them. Germline V gene data show CDR1 as SGHTA and CDR2 as FQGNSA. The chain's CDR3 is CASSPLSGRGYTF. CDR3 nucleotide sequence: TGTGCCAGCAGCCCCTTATCGGGACGGGGCTACACCTTC.

The gene calls are TRBV12-3 or TRBV12-4 and TRBJ2-2; maybe TRBD1 (5 bases). The CDR3 covers 15 residues. V was cut by 6 bases and J by 4 bases, with 15 bases left in between. The CDR3 bases are TGTGCCAGCAGGATCACAGGTCCGAGCACCGGGGAGCTGTTTTTT. This gives the protein CASRITGPSTGELFF.

The CDR3 DNA follows: TGTGCCAGTAGTGCCTCCGGGACAATCTCCTACGAGCAGTACTTC. Protein: CASSASGTISYEQYF. The chain recombines TRBV19 with TRBJ2-7; D might be TRBD1 (6 bases). The CDR3 loop spans 15 amino acids. With 5 bases removed from V and 0 bases from J, the gap between germline ends came to 14 bases. Per the germline V gene, CDR1 is LNHDA and CDR2 is SQIVND (reference sequence).

This clonotype was seen many times. The rearrangement joins TRBV12-3 or TRBV12-4 to TRBJ2-1; 11 bases map to TRBD1. Trimming at V came to 7 bases and at J to 7 bases, leaving 6 bases not matched to a gene. The CDR3 totals 14 residues. The CDR3 loop reads CASMGQGVVNEQFF. In DNA, the CDR3 is TGTGCCAGCATGGGACAGGGGGTGGTAAATGAGCAGTTCTTC.

This clonotype came up once. This sequence may be a read error, since a much larger clone differs from it by one base. J is TRBJ1-2 and V is TRBV12-3 or TRBV12-4, with TRBD1 matching 10 bases. The CDR3 length is 14 residues. For the CDR3, the DNA is TGTGCCGGCAGTCCTTCCGGGACAGGGGTCGGCTACACCTTC. Its translation: CAGSPSGTGVGYTF.

As for this clonotype: It may be a read error: a sequence one base away is much more abundant. V usage is TRBV29-1 and J usage is TRBJ2-3, with 11 bases aligning to TRBD2. The germline V gene has CDR1 SQVTM and CDR2 ANQGSEA. This CDR3 is 15 amino acids long. The CDR3 coding sequence is TGCAGCGTTGCCCCTAGCGGGGGGAGCATAGATACGCAGTATTTT. It codes for CSVAPSGGSIDTQYF.

The chain couples TRBV7-9 to TRBJ2-2, with 7 positions matching TRBD1. The CDR3 has 16 amino acids. With 0 bases clipped from V and 1 base from J, the junction kept 2 bases outside the gene matches. The V gene's germline CDR1 is SEHNR and CDR2 FQNEAQ (reference sequence). For the CDR3, the DNA is TGTGCCAGCAGCTTAGCGGGACAGATGAACACCGGGGAGCTGTTTTTT. Its translation: CASSLAGQMNTGELFF.

Comment on this clonotype: The conserved phenylalanine or tryptophan normally closing the CDR3 is absent here, so this likely arose from a read error. The chain recombines TRBV6-6 with TRBJ2-1; 7 bases agree with TRBD2. CDR1 MNHNY and CDR2 SVGAGI come from the germline V gene (reference sequence). This CDR3 contains 18 residues. With 5 bases clipped from V and 10 bases from J, the junction kept 23 bases outside the gene matches. The CDR3 DNA reads as TGTGCCAGCAGTCCACAGCCCGGAGGGGTAGCGGGCCCCGGGGAGCAGTTCGTC. As protein: CASSPQPGGVAGPGEQFV.

The J gene is TRBJ2-3, the V gene TRBV4-2; 8 nucleotides align to TRBD2. The V gene end was trimmed by 0 bases and the J gene end by 2 bases; junction bases not matched to a gene: 4. Germline-derived CDR1 and CDR2 are LGHNA and YNFKEQ. The CDR3 extends over 16 amino acids. CDR3 loop: CASSQEAGGFTDTQYF. The CDR3 DNA follows: TGTGCCAGCAGCCAAGAGGCGGGGGGTTTCACAGATACGCAGTATTTT.

Ten or more counts support this clonotype. The chain combines TRBV24-1 with TRBJ2-3, with D perhaps matching TRBD2 (5 bases). This CDR3 is built from 13 residues. The ends were cut back, 5 bases at V and 7 bases at J, with 12 bases in the middle. Germline V gives CDR1 KGHDR, CDR2 SFDVKD. CDR3 nucleotides: TGTGCCACCAGTGTCCGGGGAGAAAATACGCAGTATTTT. It is translated as CATSVRGENTQYF.

This clonotype was detected many times. The chain joins TRBV25-1 to TRBJ1-6, with D uncertain. Germline V gives CDR1 MGHDK, CDR2 SYGVNS. V lost 0 bases and J lost 6, with 0 bases in between. The CDR3 contains 12 residues. The CDR3, as DNA: TGTGCCAGCAGTGAATATAATTCACCCCTCCACTTT. As protein: CASSEYNSPLHF.

In its sample, this clonotype was seen a few times. The chain has TRBV7-8 and TRBJ2-1; the D gene is possibly TRBD2 (6 bases). V lost 8 bases and J lost 4, with 15 bases in between. The CDR3 totals 14 residues. Per germline, CDR1 SGHVS and CDR2 FQNEAQ. The CDR3 DNA reads TGTGCCAGCGGCCCGAGAGCGGGTTACAATGAGCAGTTCTTC. Protein: CASGPRAGYNEQFF. Complete variable domain (other parts from reference TRBV7-8 and TRBJ2-1): GAGVSQSPRYKVAKRGQDVALRCDPISGHVSLFWYQQALGQGPEFLTYFQNEAQLDKSGLPSDRFFAERPEGSVSTLKIQRTQQEDSAVYLCASGPRAGYNEQFFGPGTRLTVL.

This clonotype showed up just a few times. Possible read error: a much larger clone is one base away. The chain carries TRBV10-2 and TRBJ2-7; 7 positions match TRBD2. The CDR3 has 14 residues. The V segment lost 6 bases and the J segment 2 bases; nucleotides outside the gene matches: 7. Germline loops: CDR1 WSHSY, CDR2 SAAADI. CDR3 residues: CASRERGNTYEQYF. CDR3 sequence (DNA): TGCGCCAGCAGGGAGCGGGGAAACACCTACGAGCAGTACTTC.

This clonotype occurred many times. The rearrangement joins TRBV11-2 to TRBJ1-2; D is possibly TRBD1 (6 bases). This CDR3 has 13 residues. The germline V gene has CDR1 SGHAT and CDR2 FQNNGV. V was shortened by 5 bases and J by 8 bases, with 15 bases between the two germline ends. CDR3 bases: TGTGCCAGCAGCCTCCTTACAGGGCAGGGCTACACCTTC. This codes for CASSLLTGQGYTF. Full variable domain (remainder filled in from reference TRBV11-2 and TRBJ1-2): EAGVAQSPRYKIIEKRQSVAFWCNPISGHATLYWYQQILGQGPKLLIQFQNNGVVDDSQLPKDRFSAERLKGVDSTLKIQPAKLEDSAVYLCASSLLTGQGYTFGSGTRLTVV.

This clonotype has ten or more counts. The V and J genes are TRBV14 and TRBJ2-1; D may be TRBD2 (6 bases). The CDR3 contains 13 residues. Looked up from germline, CDR1 is SGHDN and CDR2 is FVKESK. Trimming removed 5 bases from V and 7 bases from J, with 12 bases in between. The CDR3, as DNA: TGTGCCAGCAGCTTCTCGCGGGGTAATGAGCAGTTCTTC. Encoded protein: CASSFSRGNEQFF. The variable domain in full, completed from reference TRBV14 and TRBJ2-1, reads EAGVTQFPSHSVIEKGQTVTLRCDPISGHDNLYWYRRVMGKEIKFLLHFVKESKQDESGMPNNRFLAERTGGTYSTLKVQPAELEDSGVYFCASSFSRGNEQFFGPGTRLTVL.

The chain recombines TRBV7-8 with TRBJ2-1; the D is unclear. Trimming left V 1 base short and J 8 bases short, with 12 bases between. This CDR3 has 14 residues. Germline CDR1 is SGHVS and CDR2 is FQNEAQ. The CDR3 spells CASSLVATGDEQFF. The CDR3 region has the DNA TGTGCCAGCAGCTTAGTGGCCACTGGCGATGAGCAGTTCTTC.

This clonotype occurred many times. The chain joins TRBV20-1 to TRBJ1-5; D is possibly TRBD1 (5 bases). Germline V lookup: CDR1 DFQATT, CDR2 SNEGSKA (reference sequence). The CDR3 covers 13 residues. V shed 6 bases and J shed 2 bases, with 11 bases lying between them. The CDR3 nucleotides are TGCAGTGCCAGCAAGACAGGCAATCAGCCCCAGCATTTT. Translated, it gives CSASKTGNQPQHF.